This entry features one T cell receptor beta chain sequence. What it recognizes is unknown. The data belong to a study of T cell responses to AZD1222 COVID-19 vaccine. The CDR3 is 15 amino acids. Germline V lookup: CDR1 SNHLY, CDR2 FYNNEI. Trimming removed 5 bases from V and 9 bases from J; junction bases left unmatched: 9. Overall study findings and caveats: Dominant at 160-218 and 743-854, vaccine-associated CD4 TCRs also spanned spike. Seropositive at baseline were only a handful of AZD1222 recipients.

Method: immunoSEQ multiplex PCR; TCRdb's copy keeps in-frame clones and lacks some. Among roughly 150,000 clones listed, around 93% were seen once. The sample consisted of peripheral blood, taken on day 0 of AZD1222 vaccination. This receptor was identified in an adult in good health. The chain recombines TRBV2 with TRBJ2-1; 11 bases are a match to TRBD2. The DNA for the CDR3 is TGTGCCAGCAGTTGGGCTAGCGGGGGGCGCAGTGAGCAGTTCTTC. It codes for CASSWASGGRSEQFF.